A single T cell receptor (beta chain) is shown here with its context. The CDR3 sequence is 15 residues long. Germline lookup yields CDR1 SGHNT and CDR2 YENEEA. Trimming removed 0 bases from V and 2 bases from J, with 10 bases in between. Sequencing used immunoSEQ multiplex PCR; TCRdb keeps in-frame clones, though not all of them. The sample consists of around 31,000 clones, roughly 90% of them appearing once. These data belong to a study of blood T cell repertoires in COVID-19. The chain has TRBV11-3 and TRBJ2-5, with no clear D. This TCR came from a man in his sixties with acute or convalescent COVID-19. The material sequenced was peripheral blood. CDR3 DNA sequence: TGTGCCAGCAGCTTAGAGGTTGCGGTTCAAGAGACCCAGTACTTC. This translates into CASSLEVAVQETQYF.